Following are 26 T cell receptor beta chains from one sample sequenced in a study of regulatory T cells in long-lasting Graves disease. Time point: persistent/refractory GD, antithyroid drugs over 5 years with positive TRAb. RNA extracted from PBMCs served as the sequencing template. Both iRepertoire HTBI primers and Arm-PCR of CDR3 regions were used to build the TCR beta libraries. TCRdb reprocessed the multiplex PCR reads via MiXCR and lists one record per CDR3 protein. The table records more than 350,000 distinct CDR3 sequences, about 21% of them present only once. Specimen: peripheral blood mononuclear cells (PBMCs), collected when the disease was refractory, from a patient treated with antithyroid drugs. Receptor source: a female donor with Graves disease.

The sample holds many counts of this clonotype. The chain employs TRBV6-5 and TRBJ2-1, with D hard to call. Germline V gives CDR1 MNHEY, CDR2 SVGAGI. There are 12 residues in the CDR3. The ends were cut back, 4 bases at V and 8 bases at J, with 9 bases in the middle. The CDR3 coding sequence is TGTGCCAGCAGTTCATCGTGGGATGAGCAGTTCTTC. Translating gives CASSSSWDEQFF.

The V and J genes are TRBV20-1 and TRBJ2-4; 7 bases agree with TRBD1. After removal of 6 bases from V and 8 bases from J, the junction contained 13 bases not matched to a gene. This CDR3 contains 14 residues. In germline, CDR1 is DFQATT, CDR2 SNEGSKA (reference sequence). The CDR3 DNA reads as TGCAGTGCAAACCCGGGACAGTTTTTGGACATTCAGTACTTC. The encoded protein is CSANPGQFLDIQYF.

The V call is TRBV7-9, the J call TRBJ2-3, with 7 positions matching TRBD2. The CDR3 loop spans 15 amino acids. The V segment lost 1 base and the J segment 1 base; nucleotides outside the gene matches: 2. CDR1 SEHNR and CDR2 FQNEAQ come from the germline V gene (reference sequence). CDR3 amino acids: CASSLETSRTDTQYF. The CDR3 DNA follows: TGTGCCAGCAGCTTAGAGACTAGCCGCACAGATACGCAGTATTTT.

A word on this clonotype: One end of the junction fails to match germline, which may point to a read error. The V gene is TRBV28, the J gene TRBJ2-3; 11 nucleotides agree with TRBD2. The CDR3 is made up of 16 amino acids. CDR1 and CDR2 (germline): MDHEN, SYDVKM. The CDR3 DNA is TGTACCAGCAGTTCCATTTCGGCTAGCGGGGGGGATACGCAGTATTTT. It yields the protein CTSSSISASGGDTQYF.

J is TRBJ2-7 and V is TRBV13; 10 bases align to TRBD2. Per the germline V gene, CDR1 is PRHDT and CDR2 is FYEKMQ (reference sequence). This CDR3 is built from 14 residues. V gave up 5 bases and J gave up 5 bases; unmatched junction bases: 6. The CDR3 region has the DNA TGTGCCAGCAGCATTAGCGGGAGGAGCAACGAGCAGTACTTC. This gives the protein CASSISGRSNEQYF.

The genes are TRBV27 and TRBJ1-1, with TRBD1 matching 8 bases. Germline CDR1 reads MNHEY; CDR2 reads SMNVEV (reference sequence). Trimming cost V 5 bases and J 1 base; bases outside gene matches: 3. The CDR3 length is 14 residues. CDR3 sequence: CASSIQGANTEAFF. CDR3 DNA sequence: TGTGCCAGCAGTATCCAGGGGGCGAACACTGAAGCTTTCTTT.

This clonotype was counted between two and nine times. This chain joins TRBV18 and TRBJ2-4; D not certain. The CDR3 is 17 residues long. Germline V gene lookup returns CDR1 KGHSH and CDR2 LQKENI. The V end lost 0 bases, the J end lost 0 bases, and 12 bases lay between the germline ends. In nucleotides, the CDR3 is TGTGCCAGCTCACCACCGAGCTCTCTAAAAGCCAAAAACATTCAGTACTTC. It specifies CASSPPSSLKAKNIQYF.

This clonotype has at least ten counts. The rearrangement links TRBV20-1 to TRBJ2-2; maybe TRBD1 (5 bases). The germline CDR1 and CDR2 sequences are DFQATT and SNEGSKA (reference sequence). V lost 0 bases, J lost 10 bases, and 9 bases lay in between. The CDR3 consists of 12 residues. The CDR3 region is CSARDIGQELFF. CDR3 nucleotide sequence: TGCAGTGCTAGAGATATTGGACAGGAGCTGTTTTTT.

This clonotype was picked up many times. The V call is TRBV2, the J call TRBJ2-5; D is possibly TRBD1 (6 bases). The germline gives CDR1 SNHLY, CDR2 FYNNEI. V was clipped by 1 base and J by 4 bases, with 10 bases between them. This CDR3 has 14 residues. The CDR3 loop reads CASSEGNRAETQYF. The CDR3 DNA follows: TGTGCCAGCAGTGAAGGAAACAGGGCAGAGACCCAGTACTTC.

This clonotype appeared many times. The rearrangement uses TRBV5-1 and TRBJ1-1; possibly TRBD1 for D (6 bases). Germline loops: CDR1 SGHRS, CDR2 YFSETQ. CDR3 length: 15 residues. V lost 2 bases and J 0 bases, leaving 11 bases between the germline ends. The CDR3 DNA is TGCGCCAGCAGCTTCCAGGGGTCCCTGAACACTGAAGCTTTCTTT. Translated, it gives CASSFQGSLNTEAFF.

This clonotype was observed at least ten times. The chain joins TRBV20-1 to TRBJ1-1; D is unclear. The CDR3 has 14 residues. V lost 1 base, J lost 1 base, and 10 bases lay in between. Looked up from germline, CDR1 is DFQATT and CDR2 is SNEGSKA (reference sequence). As DNA, the CDR3 is TGCAGTGCTAGAGTTAGGGTCCGGAACACTGAAGCTTTCTTT. Translating gives CSARVRVRNTEAFF.

This clonotype has a count of ten or more. V is TRBV6-1 and J is TRBJ2-7, with TRBD2 matching over 12 bases. CDR3 length equals 18 residues. With V trimmed by 6 bases and J by 0 bases, 12 bases remained unmatched. Germline loops: CDR1 MNHNS, CDR2 SASEGT. CDR3 in amino acids: CASRPLNGLAGSSYEQYF. As DNA, the CDR3 is TGTGCCAGCAGACCTCTAAACGGACTAGCGGGATCCTCCTACGAGCAGTACTTC.

This clonotype showed up just a few times. This could be a read error, since a much larger clone is one nucleotide away. This chain uses TRBV5-1 with TRBJ1-2, with unresolved D. The CDR3 contains 14 residues. CDR1 SGHRS and CDR2 YFSETQ come from the germline V gene. The V and J ends lost 4 bases and 4 bases respectively, with 14 bases between them. Written as DNA, the CDR3 is TGCGCCAGCAGCCAGAACACCTCCGGCTATGGCTACACCTTC. Its translation: CASSQNTSGYGYTF. The complete variable domain, with remaining parts taken from reference TRBV5-1 and TRBJ1-2, reads KAGVTQTPRYLIKTRGQQVTLSCSPISGHRSVSWYQQTPGQGLQFLFEYFSETQRNKGNFPGRFSGRQFSNSRSEMNVSTLELGDSALYLCASSQNTSGYGYTFGSGTRLTVV.

This chain joins TRBV6-2 or TRBV6-3 and TRBJ2-2; 13 bases fit TRBD2. Germline V gene sequence: CDR1 MNHEY, CDR2 SVGEGT. With 7 bases clipped from V and 8 bases from J, the junction kept 13 bases outside the gene matches. This CDR3 region has 17 residues. Here the CDR3 reads CASNGGRGTSGTGELFF. The CDR3 nucleotides are TGTGCCAGCAATGGGGGGAGGGGGACTAGCGGGACGGGGGAGCTGTTTTTT.

V gene TRBV3-1 combines with J gene TRBJ1-3, with a tentative D call TRBD1 (6 bases). The V and J ends lost 6 bases and 0 bases respectively, with 12 bases between them. The germline V gene encodes CDR1 LGHDT and CDR2 YNNKEL (reference sequence). The CDR3 extends over 15 amino acids. CDR3 sequence: CASRYQTGSGNTIYF. The CDR3 DNA follows: TGTGCCAGCAGATACCAGACAGGCTCTGGAAACACCATATATTTT.

The gene calls are TRBV25-1 and TRBJ1-3, with a tentative D call TRBD1 (5 bases). V was trimmed by 2 bases and J by 10 bases, leaving 21 bases between them. The CDR3 is made up of 16 amino acids. CDR1 and CDR2 from the germline V gene are MGHDK and SYGVNS. CDR3 DNA sequence: TGTGCCAGCAGTGAAACGGGGCAGGGTAAAAGGAATACCATATATTTT. Translation gives CASSETGQGKRNTIYF.

The chain combines TRBV28 with TRBJ2-3; D tentatively fits TRBD1 or TRBD2 (5 bases each). This CDR3 contains 16 residues. V shed 7 bases and J shed 4 bases, with 21 bases lying between them. Germline CDR1 and CDR2: MDHEN and SYDVKM. The CDR3: CASNTGTKFSADTQYF. The CDR3 region has the DNA TGTGCCAGCAACACCGGGACGAAATTCTCGGCAGATACGCAGTATTTT.

This clonotype has a handful of counts. The rearrangement joins TRBV28 to TRBJ2-1; 9 bases fit TRBD2. Trimming at V came to 1 base and at J to 6 bases, leaving 7 bases not matched to a gene. CDR1 and CDR2 (germline): MDHEN, SYDVKM. The CDR3 covers 16 residues. CDR3 sequence (DNA): TGTGCCAGCAGTTTATACCCTAGCGGGATTCCCAATGAGCAGTTCTTC. The encoded protein is CASSLYPSGIPNEQFF.

This chain joins TRBV9 and TRBJ2-3; TRBD2 is a possible D gene (5 bases). The germline V gene has CDR1 SGDLS and CDR2 YYNGEE. This CDR3 contains 15 residues. The V and J ends lost 1 base and 0 bases respectively, with 9 bases between them. The CDR3: CASSVSGASTDTQYF. Here the CDR3 DNA reads TGTGCCAGCAGCGTAAGCGGTGCTAGCACAGATACGCAGTATTTT.

The chain carries TRBV7-2 and TRBJ2-7; TRBD2 matches at 9 bases. From germline, CDR1 is SGHTA and CDR2 FQGNSA. The junction had 14 bases not matched to a gene; V was cut back by 5 bases and J by 9 bases. The CDR3 is 15 amino acids. CDR3 sequence: CASSRWTSAEVRQYF. CDR3 nucleotide sequence: TGTGCCAGCAGCCGATGGACTAGCGCGGAAGTCAGGCAGTACTTC.

This sequence joins TRBV12-3 or TRBV12-4 and TRBJ2-3; TRBD2 aligns across 11 bases. Unmatched junction bases numbered 22, after V lost 8 bases and J lost 3 bases. CDR3 length: 20 residues. The CDR3 nucleotides are TGTGCCAGCGCTATCCCAGGAGAGGAATTAGCGGGAGGGAGGACAGATACGCAGTATTTT. It encodes CASAIPGEELAGGRTDTQYF.

This clonotype was counted only a few times. This chain joins TRBV7-9 and TRBJ1-6, with D hard to call. This CDR3 spans 13 amino acids. CDR1 SEHNR and CDR2 FQNEAQ come from the germline V gene (reference sequence). Trimming took 6 bases from V and 2 from J, leaving 5 bases between them. The CDR3 DNA reads as TGTGCCAGCAGTCCAACCTATAATTCACCCCTCCACTTT. It yields the protein CASSPTYNSPLHF.

There are many counts of this clonotype. V usage is TRBV28 and J usage is TRBJ2-7, with 7 bases fitting TRBD1. The CDR3 extends over 15 amino acids. The V gene's germline CDR1 is MDHEN and CDR2 SYDVKM. Trimming cost V 4 bases and J 4 bases; bases outside gene matches: 10. CDR3 residues: CASSSTQGVTYEQYF. The CDR3 bases are TGTGCCAGCAGTTCCACTCAGGGGGTAACGTACGAGCAGTACTTC.

The chain joins TRBV7-9 to TRBJ2-7, with D perhaps TRBD1 (6 bases). This CDR3 comprises 17 residues. CDR1 and CDR2 from the germline V gene are SEHNR and FQNEAQ (reference sequence). V shed 3 bases and J shed 2 bases, with 20 bases lying between them. CDR3 sequence reads: CASSFPITGPKAYEQYF. CDR3 DNA sequence: TGTGCCAGCAGCTTCCCCATTACAGGGCCCAAAGCCTACGAGCAGTACTTC.

This clonotype has only a few counts. This chain connects TRBV5-1 to TRBJ2-7; D is perhaps TRBD2 (6 bases). The CDR3 has 16 residues. Trimming shortened V by 4 bases and J by 5 bases, and 22 bases separated the two germline ends. CDR1 is SGHRS, CDR2 YFSETQ, per germline. This chain's CDR3 is CASSRVLYGSVNEQYF. CDR3 in DNA: TGCGCCAGCAGCCGGGTTTTGTACGGGAGCGTCAACGAGCAGTACTTC. The full variable domain, completed using reference TRBV5-1 and TRBJ2-7, is KAGVTQTPRYLIKTRGQQVTLSCSPISGHRSVSWYQQTPGQGLQFLFEYFSETQRNKGNFPGRFSGRQFSNSRSEMNVSTLELGDSALYLCASSRVLYGSVNEQYFGPGTRLTVT.

This sequence joins TRBV7-9 and TRBJ1-2, with D perhaps matching TRBD1 (6 bases). CDR3 length: 18 amino acids. Trimming shortened V by 5 bases and J by 6 bases, and 28 bases separated the two germline ends. CDR1 is SEHNR and CDR2 is FQNEAQ in the germline V gene (reference sequence). The CDR3 DNA reads TGTGCCAGCAGCCCTTCTGGCCCAGGGGACTGGCTCGTGCATGGCTACACCTTC. It is translated as CASSPSGPGDWLVHGYTF.